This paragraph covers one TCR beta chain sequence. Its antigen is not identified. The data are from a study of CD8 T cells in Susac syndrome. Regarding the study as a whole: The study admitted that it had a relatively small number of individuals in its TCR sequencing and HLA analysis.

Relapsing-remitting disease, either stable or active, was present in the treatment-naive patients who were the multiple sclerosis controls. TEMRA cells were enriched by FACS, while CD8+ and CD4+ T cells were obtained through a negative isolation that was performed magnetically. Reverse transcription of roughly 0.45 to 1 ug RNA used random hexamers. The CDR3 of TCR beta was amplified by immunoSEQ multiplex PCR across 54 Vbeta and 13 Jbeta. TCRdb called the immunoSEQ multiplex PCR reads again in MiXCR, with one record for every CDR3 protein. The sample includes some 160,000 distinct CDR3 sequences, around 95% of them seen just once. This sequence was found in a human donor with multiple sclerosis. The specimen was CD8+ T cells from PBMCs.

The DNA of the CDR3 is TGTGCCAGTAGTATCGGACATGGAAATGGCTACACCTTC. Encoded protein: CASSIGHGNGYTF. This rearrangement joins TRBV19 to TRBJ1-2, with D perhaps TRBD1 (5 bases). Germline V gene sequence: CDR1 LNHDA, CDR2 SQIVND (reference sequence). The germline V and J ends were trimmed by 3 bases and 6 bases, with 11 bases remaining between them. CDR3 length: 13 residues.